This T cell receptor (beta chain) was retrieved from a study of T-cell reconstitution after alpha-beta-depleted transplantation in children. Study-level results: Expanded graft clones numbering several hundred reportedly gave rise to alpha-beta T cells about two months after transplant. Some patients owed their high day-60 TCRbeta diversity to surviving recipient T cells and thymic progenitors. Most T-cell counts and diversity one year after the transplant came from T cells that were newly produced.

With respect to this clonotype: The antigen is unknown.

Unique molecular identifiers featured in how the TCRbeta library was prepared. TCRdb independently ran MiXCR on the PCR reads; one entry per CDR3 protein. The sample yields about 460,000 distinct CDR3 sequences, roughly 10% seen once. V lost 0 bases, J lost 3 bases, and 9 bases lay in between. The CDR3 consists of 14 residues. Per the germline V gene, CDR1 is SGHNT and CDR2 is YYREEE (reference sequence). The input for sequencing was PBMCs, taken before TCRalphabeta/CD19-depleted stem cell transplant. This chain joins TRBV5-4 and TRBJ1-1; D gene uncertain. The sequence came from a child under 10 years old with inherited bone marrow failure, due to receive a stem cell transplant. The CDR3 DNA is TGTGCCAGCAGCTTGGACACGGGCGACACTGAAGCTTTCTTT. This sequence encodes CASSLDTGDTEAFF.